This T cell receptor beta chain was captured by sequencing in a study of cytomegalovirus exposure and HLA in healthy donors. Broader study findings: In vitro checks showed that three CMV-associated chains really do target CMV antigens. Associated with cytomegalovirus, according to the listing, were 150 to 200 TCR beta chains. Rarity held for most TCR sequences, but there were some public TCRs that occurred in many donors. In a later analysis, specific HLA alleles were associated with 15,000 to 20,000 TCR beta sequences at a 0.05 false discovery rate.

As for this clone: Its antigen is still unknown.

PCR used 60 Vbeta primers and 13 Jbeta primers. Clones were sequenced by immunoSEQ multiplex PCR, and TCRdb holds only the in-frame ones, with some missing. The sample carries some 160,000 clones, over 70% recorded once. Trimming cost V 4 bases and J 4 bases; bases outside gene matches: 7. The CDR3 contains 14 residues. CDR1 is SGHKS and CDR2 is YYEKEE in the germline V gene (reference sequence). The sample comprised PBMCs. The chain employs TRBV5-5 and TRBJ1-1, with 7 bases that match TRBD1. This TCR came from a woman aged 18-30 years in good health and CMV-seronegative. The CDR3 nucleotides read TGTGCCAGCAGCCCCAAGACAGGGACCACTGAAGCTTTCTTT. Protein sequence: CASSPKTGTTEAFF. Drawing the rest from reference TRBV5-5 and TRBJ1-1, the complete variable domain is DAGVTQSPTHLIKTRGQQVTLRCSPISGHKSVSWYQQVLGQGPQFIFQYYEKEERGRGNFPDRFSARQFPNYSSELNVNALLLGDSALYLCASSPKTGTTEAFFGQGTRLTVV.